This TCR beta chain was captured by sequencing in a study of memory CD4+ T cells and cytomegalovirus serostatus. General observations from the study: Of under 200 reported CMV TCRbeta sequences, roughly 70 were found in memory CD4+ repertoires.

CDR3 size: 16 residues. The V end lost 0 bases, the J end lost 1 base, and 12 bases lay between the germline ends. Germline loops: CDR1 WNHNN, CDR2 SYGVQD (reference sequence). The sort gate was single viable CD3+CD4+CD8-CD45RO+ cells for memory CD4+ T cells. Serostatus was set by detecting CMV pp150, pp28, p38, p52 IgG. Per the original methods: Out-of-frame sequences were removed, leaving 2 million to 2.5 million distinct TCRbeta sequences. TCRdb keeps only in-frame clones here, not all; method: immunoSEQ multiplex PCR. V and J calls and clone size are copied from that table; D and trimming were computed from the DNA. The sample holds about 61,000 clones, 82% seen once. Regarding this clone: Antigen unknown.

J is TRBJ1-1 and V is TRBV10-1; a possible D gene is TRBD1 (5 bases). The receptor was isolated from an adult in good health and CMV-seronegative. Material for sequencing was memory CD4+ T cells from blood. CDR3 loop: CASSESGITGNTEAFF. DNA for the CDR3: TGCGCCAGCAGTGAGTCTGGAATAACAGGGAACACTGAAGCTTTCTTT.